This TCR beta chain comes out of a study of T cell responses to AZD1222 COVID-19 vaccine. Study-wide findings and caveats: Researchers took repertoire samples only after the peak T cell response had come.

Clones were read by immunoSEQ multiplex PCR, and TCRdb kept only the in-frame ones, dropping some. The top ten clones hold 3.5% of a sample with 110,000 or so clones, 88% of them seen once. Concerning this clone: Its antigen is still unknown.

V lost 6 bases, J lost 2 bases, and 14 bases lay in between. Germline loops: CDR1 MGHDK, CDR2 SYGVNS. This CDR3 contains 14 residues. The sequenced sample was peripheral blood, obtained 28 days after the second AZD1222 dose. The sequence came from an adult who received the AZD1222 COVID-19 vaccine. The V gene is TRBV25-1, the J gene TRBJ2-7, with D possibly called TRBD1 or TRBD2 (6 bases each). In nucleotides, the CDR3 is TGTGCCAGCAGGCACCGGGGGCTGGCCTACGAGCAGTACTTC. Its translation: CASRHRGLAYEQYF.